These 15 T cell receptor beta chains originate from one sample sequenced in a study of shared clonotypes between healthy human individuals (dated by TCRdb to between 2020 and 2021). The protocol used for the library was the immunoSEQ multiplex PCR assay. TCRdb limited this immuneACCESS table to in-frame rearrangements with V and J called. A share of clones is missing; checked studies link under half to unresolved V genes, and the rest is unexplained. This sample gives about 92,000 clones in total; around 68% of them show up just once. The ten largest clones represent around half of the sample. Sample: memory CD8+ T cells sorted from blood. Sample cell subset or site, as interpreted from the label and publication: CD45RO+ cells pooled with CCR7-negative TemRA cells. The origin of the receptors is a young man in good health.

A word on this clone: A far larger clone differs by one base, so this is likely a read error. The genes are TRBV7-4 and TRBJ1-5; possible D gene TRBD1, 5 bases. Germline V gene sequence: CDR1 SGHVT, CDR2 SQSDAQ. This CDR3 contains 14 residues. The CDR3 here is CASSLDSARQPQHF. The CDR3 coding sequence is TGTGCCAGCAGCCTAGACAGCGCTCGTCAGCCCCAGCACTTT.

The chain is built from TRBV6-1 and TRBJ2-1; 11 nucleotides align to TRBD2. This CDR3 region has 16 residues. In germline, CDR1 is MNHNS, CDR2 SASEGT. V was pared by 3 bases and J by 4 bases, with 5 bases of the junction left unmatched. DNA of the CDR3: TGTGCCAGCAGTGACACCGGGACTAGCGGATACAATGAGCAGTTCTTC. This encodes CASSDTGTSGYNEQFF.

The chain employs TRBV28 and TRBJ2-2, with a weak D call TRBD2 (6 bases). CDR1 and CDR2 from the germline V gene are MDHEN and SYDVKM. The V and J ends lost 6 bases and 2 bases respectively, with 13 bases between them. This CDR3 contains 15 residues. The CDR3 nucleotides are TGTGCCAGCAGGCGAGGGGACTTTAACACCGGGGAGCTGTTTTTT. This encodes CASRRGDFNTGELFF.

This chain connects TRBV2 to TRBJ2-5; 7 bases align to TRBD2. Losses at the gene ends were 6 bases for V and 0 bases for J; bases not matched to a gene: 7. CDR1 and CDR2 (germline): SNHLY, FYNNEI. The CDR3 covers 15 residues. The CDR3 nucleotides are TGTGCCAGCAGCTTCTGGGGGGGACACCAAGAGACCCAGTACTTC. Amino acid sequence: CASSFWGGHQETQYF.

Concerning this clone: This may be a read error, as it is one base from a much larger clone. The genes are TRBV4-3 and TRBJ2-1; possibly TRBD1 for D (5 bases). The CDR3 loop spans 13 amino acids. Between the trimmed V and J ends, which lost 5 bases and 6 bases, there was a span of 11 bases. CDR1 and CDR2 (germline): LGHNA, YSLEER. CDR3 loop: CASSSGHPNEQFF. In DNA form, the CDR3 reads TGCGCCAGCAGCTCCGGACATCCCAATGAGCAGTTCTTC.

V is TRBV5-6 and J is TRBJ2-4, with a possible D match to TRBD1 (5 bases). Germline lookup yields CDR1 SGHDT and CDR2 YYEEEE. CDR3 length equals 15 residues. Trimming removed 2 bases from V and 7 bases from J, with 16 bases in between. The CDR3 loop is CASSFRQGVSNIQYF. CDR3 nucleotide sequence: TGTGCCAGCAGCTTTCGGCAGGGTGTATCCAACATTCAGTACTTC.

This clone has more than one count but fewer than ten. The chain has TRBV12-1 and TRBJ1-5. TRBV12-1 is marked as a pseudogene. The CDR3 consists of 20 residues. The CDR3 DNA follows: TGTGCCAGCCCCCCCCGGCCCGAGGACCGTAGATCATGTCGCAATCAGCCCCAGCATTTT. As protein: CASPPRPEDRRSCRNQPQHF.

The V gene is TRBV5-8, the J gene TRBJ1-5, with D tentatively TRBD1 (5 bases). The CDR3 loop spans 13 amino acids. V was pared by 5 bases and J by 7 bases, with 13 bases between. Per germline, CDR1 SGHTS and CDR2 YDEGEE. In nucleotides, the CDR3 is TGTGCCAGCAGGGGGGGACCCCGGCAGCCCCAGCATTTT. It is translated as CASRGGPRQPQHF. The full variable domain, completed using reference TRBV5-8 and TRBJ1-5, is EAGVTQSPTHLIKTRGQQATLRCSPISGHTSVYWYQQALGLGLQFLLWYDEGEERNRGNFPPRFSGRQFPNYSSELNVNALELEDSALYLCASRGGPRQPQHFGDGTRLSIL.

The chain employs TRBV4-2 and TRBJ1-5; no firm D call. The CDR3 consists of 16 residues. Trimming cost V 4 bases and J 7 bases, with 20 bases left between them. The V gene's germline CDR1 is LGHNA and CDR2 YNFKEQ. As DNA, the CDR3 is TGTGCCAGCAGCCTAAAACCCTGGGAACGTCGGCAGCCCCAGCATTTT. It is translated as CASSLKPWERRQPQHF.

Turning to this clone: Other DNA sequences in the same sample also yield this CDR3. The chain joins TRBV2 to TRBJ1-2; TRBD1 is a possible D gene (5 bases). The CDR3 consists of 13 residues. The V gene's germline CDR1 is SNHLY and CDR2 FYNNEI. V was cut by 6 bases and J by 0 bases, with 8 bases left in between. The CDR3 DNA reads as TGTGCCAGCAGCGGGACGGCTAACTATGGCTACACCTTC. This codes for CASSGTANYGYTF.

The sample holds one count of this clone. The chain combines TRBV4-3 with TRBJ2-2, with D perhaps TRBD1 or TRBD2 (5 bases each). CDR1 and CDR2 from the germline V gene are LGHNA and YSLEER. This CDR3 spans 14 amino acids. V dropped 4 bases and J dropped 5 bases, with 11 bases sitting between them. In DNA form, the CDR3 reads TGCGCCAGCAGCCGCGAGTGGGGGACCGGGGAGCTGTTTTTT. Encoded protein: CASSREWGTGELFF.

The chain combines TRBV9 with TRBJ2-3; TRBD1 matches at 7 bases. J gave up 5 bases and V 3 bases, and 15 bases lay outside the gene matches. The CDR3 has 17 amino acids. Germline CDR1 is SGDLS and CDR2 is YYNGEE. The CDR3, as DNA: TGTGCCAGCAGCGGCGATTCGGGGTTAGGGGGCGTAGATACGCAGTATTTT. Translated, it gives CASSGDSGLGGVDTQYF.

The J gene is TRBJ2-1, the V gene TRBV28; 10 positions agree with TRBD1. Trimming cost V 5 bases and J 6 bases; bases outside gene matches: 10. Germline assignment: CDR1 MDHEN and CDR2 SYDVKM. This CDR3 is built from 16 residues. CDR3 sequence (DNA): TGTGCCAGCAGTCACCTGACAGGGGGCGGCCTCAATGAGCAGTTCTTC. Translation gives CASSHLTGGGLNEQFF.

The chain has TRBV9 and TRBJ2-7; tentatively, D is TRBD2 (5 bases). In germline, CDR1 is SGDLS, CDR2 YYNGEE. The CDR3 contains 15 residues. The V and J ends lost 0 bases and 0 bases respectively, with 10 bases between them. The CDR3 bases are TGTGCCAGCAGCGTAGGTAGCGCGAGCTCCTACGAGCAGTACTTC. Its protein product is CASSVGSASSYEQYF.

The chain uses TRBV25-1 and TRBJ1-1; the D gene is possibly TRBD1 (6 bases). This CDR3 spans 16 amino acids. Looked up from germline, CDR1 is MGHDK and CDR2 is SYGVNS. The ends were cut back, 6 bases at V and 0 bases at J, with 17 bases in the middle. Here the CDR3 DNA reads TGTGCCAGCAGGGCCAATGGGGGGGGCATGAACACTGAAGCTTTCTTT. Residues: CASRANGGGMNTEAFF. The complete variable domain, with remaining parts taken from reference TRBV25-1 and TRBJ1-1, reads EADIYQTPRYLVIGTGKKITLECSQTMGHDKMYWYQQDPGMELHLIHYSYGVNSTEKGDLSSESTVSRIRTEHFPLTLESARPSHTSQYLCASRANGGGMNTEAFFGQGTRLTVV.